These T cell receptor beta chains were read from a single sample in a study of radiotherapy plus CTLA-4 blockade in lung cancer. Only in-frame clones appear in the TCRdb table, and some are missing; sequencing was by immunoSEQ multiplex PCR. The data contain some 35,000 clones, more than 70% of them singletons. Source: peripheral blood, taken from a patient treated with radiotherapy plus ipilimumab. The receptor set was obtained from a human donor with non-small cell lung cancer who had stable disease on radiotherapy plus ipilimumab. The CDR3 runs from the conserved cysteine through the conserved F or W. The order of the fields is CDR3 protein, CDR3 DNA, clone size, V gene, J gene, D gene. A D gene is named only where the DNA matches it firmly. For some rows the clone size is stated as once, few or many, or as a class when expanded; others skip it.

CAIKPGQDYTEAFF	TGTGCCATTAAGCCCGGACAGGATTACACTGAAGCTTTCTTT	once	TRBV28	TRBJ1-1	TRBD1
CASSYPSGRGGELFF	TGTGCCAGCAGTTACCCCAGCGGGAGAGGCGGGGAGCTGTTTTTT	NA	TRBV6-5	TRBJ2-2	TRBD2
CATSRDRASNQPQHF	TGTGCCACCAGCAGAGACAGGGCTAGCAATCAGCCCCAGCATTTT	NA	TRBV15	TRBJ1-5	NA
CASSFTSGRGTDTQYF	TGTGCCAGCAGCTTTACCAGCGGGAGGGGCACAGATACGCAGTATTTT	NA	TRBV7-2	TRBJ2-3	TRBD2
CASSARPGTSDEQFF	TGTGCCAGCAGTGCCCGACCCGGGACTAGCGATGAGCAGTTCTTC	NA	TRBV6-4	TRBJ2-1	TRBD2
CASSFFDRDVNEQFF	TGTGCCAGCAGTTTCTTCGACAGGGACGTCAATGAGCAGTTCTTC	NA	TRBV27	TRBJ2-1	TRBD1
CASGLGLPPNNEQFF	TGTGCTAGTGGTTTGGGACTACCCCCGAACAATGAGCAGTTCTTC	NA	TRBV12-5	TRBJ2-1	NA
CASSYDQGGNQPQHF	TGTGCCAGCAGTTACGACCAGGGGGGCAATCAGCCCCAGCATTTT	NA	TRBV6-6	TRBJ1-5	TRBD1
CASSQDRLNTEAFF	TGCGCCAGCAGCCAAGACAGGTTGAACACTGAAGCTTTCTTT	NA	TRBV4-1	TRBJ1-1	NA
CASGPRATGSLETQYF	TGTGCTAGTGGCCCTAGAGCGACAGGGAGTCTCGAGACCCAGTACTTC	NA	TRBV12-5	TRBJ2-5	TRBD1
CASSAGTLNQPQHF	TGTGCCAGCAGTGCCGGGACACTTAATCAGCCCCAGCATTTT	NA	TRBV6-6	TRBJ1-5	NA
CATSRDSPETQYF	TGTGCCACCAGCAGAGACTCTCCGGAGACCCAGTACTTC	NA	TRBV15	TRBJ2-5	NA
CASSIHTGTGGRETQYF	TGTGCCAGCAGCATCCACACCGGGACAGGGGGCCGGGAGACCCAGTACTTC	NA	TRBV9	TRBJ2-5	TRBD1
CASSLGQGNTEAFF	TGTGCCAGCAGTTTAGGCCAGGGGAACACTGAAGCTTTCTTT	NA	TRBV27	TRBJ1-1	NA
CASWDRNTEAFF	TGCGCCAGCTGGGACAGAAACACTGAAGCTTTCTTT	NA	TRBV5-1	TRBJ1-1	TRBD1
CASSGGTIGEQFF	TGTGCCAGCAGCGGGGGTACAATCGGGGAGCAGTTCTTC	NA	TRBV19	TRBJ2-1	TRBD2
CASSLDGTGIEKLFF	TGTGCCAGCAGCTTAGATGGGACAGGGATCGAAAAACTGTTTTTT	NA	TRBV7-9	TRBJ1-4	TRBD1
CASSFGTGTGSLDTQYF	TGTGCCAGCAGCTTTGGTACCGGGACAGGGTCCTTAGATACGCAGTATTTT	NA	TRBV5-8	TRBJ2-3	TRBD1
CASRGGDQPQHF	TGTGCTAGCAGGGGCGGGGATCAGCCCCAGCATTTT	NA	TRBV6-5	TRBJ1-5	NA
CASSETGGATSEQFF	TGTGCCAGCAGTGAAACGGGGGGCGCGACTAGTGAGCAGTTCTTC	NA	TRBV6-1	TRBJ2-1	NA
CASSSSRDRGLSPLHF	TGTGCCAGCAGTTCATCCCGGGACAGGGGGCTCTCACCCCTCCACTTT	NA	TRBV27	TRBJ1-6	TRBD1
CASSLVWQEGVNEQFF	TGTGCCAGCAGCTTAGTTTGGCAAGAGGGAGTCAATGAGCAGTTCTTC	NA	TRBV7-2	TRBJ2-1	NA
CASRPASGRNTGELFF	TGTGCAAGTCGCCCCGCTAGCGGGAGGAACACCGGGGAGCTGTTTTTT	NA	TRBV12-2	TRBJ2-2	NA
CATSTSGANVLTF	TGTGCCACCAGCACGTCTGGGGCCAACGTCCTGACTTTC	NA	TRBV15	TRBJ2-6	NA
CASTGQGAGNTGELFF	TGTGCCAGCACGGGACAGGGGGCCGGGAACACCGGGGAGCTGTTTTTT	NA	TRBV2	TRBJ2-2	TRBD1
CAWSVNFGGAQSNQPQHF	TGTGCCTGGAGTGTAAATTTTGGGGGGGCACAGAGCAATCAGCCCCAGCATTTT	NA	TRBV30	TRBJ1-5	NA
CASRGEGSDGTSGTVSYEQYF	TGTGCCAGCAGGGGGGAAGGCAGCGACGGGACTAGCGGGACCGTTTCCTACGAGCAGTACTTC	NA	TRBV2	TRBJ2-7	TRBD2
CASSPDRVETQYF	TGTGCCAGCAGCCCCGACAGGGTAGAGACCCAGTACTTC	NA	TRBV7-7	TRBJ2-5	TRBD1
CASSPIQGVPGANVLTF	TGTGCCAGCTCACCCATACAGGGGGTCCCTGGGGCCAACGTCCTGACTTTC	NA	TRBV18	TRBJ2-6	TRBD1
CAWRRREGMNTEAFF	TGTGCCTGGAGGCGCAGGGAGGGTATGAACACTGAAGCTTTCTTT	NA	TRBV30	TRBJ1-1	NA
CTSSQGPGQLPYNEQFF	TGCACCAGCAGCCAAGGACCGGGACAGCTTCCCTACAATGAGCAGTTCTTC	NA	TRBV1	TRBJ2-1	NA
CASRAGLAPSYEQYF	TGTGCCAGCAGGGCCGGACTAGCGCCCTCCTACGAGCAGTACTTC	NA	TRBV2	TRBJ2-7	TRBD2
CASSPTGQGVGETQYF	TGTGCCAGCAGCCCGACCGGACAGGGGGTGGGGGAGACCCAGTACTTC	NA	TRBV7-3	TRBJ2-5	TRBD1
CASSLTLNYGYTF	TGTGCCAGCAGTTTAACTCTTAACTATGGCTACACCTTC	NA	TRBV27	TRBJ1-2	NA
CAISEPRPGTSGSPPKYNEQFF	TGTGCCATCAGTGAGCCACGTCCCGGGACTAGCGGGAGTCCCCCAAAATACAATGAGCAGTTCTTC	NA	TRBV10-3	TRBJ2-1	TRBD2